The clone carrying this T cell receptor beta chain was seen only once. Germline CDR1 reads LGHNT; CDR2 reads FRNRAP. The CDR3 length is 14 residues. J gave up 6 bases and V 5 bases, and 9 bases lay outside the gene matches. This sample was included in a study of CD8+ T cells in alopecia areata. Treatment reported: oral pan-JAK inhibitor, 5-10 mg twice daily. RNA extraction and reverse transcription yielded cDNA as sequencing template. Method: immunoSEQ multiplex PCR; TCRdb's copy keeps in-frame clones and lacks some. The table shows about 220,000 clones, with 50% to 70% occurring only once. This chain joins TRBV12-5 and TRBJ2-7; 8 positions match TRBD1. The source of this sequence is a human donor with alopecia areata. The sequences come from CD4+ T cells sorted from blood, collected at week 4, from a patient treated with tofacitinib. DNA for the CDR3: TGTGCTAGTGGTCACCGGACAGGGTCAGGCGAGCAGTACTTC. Translation: CASGHRTGSGEQYF.